This T cell receptor beta chain was captured in a study of monozygotic twins with inflammatory bowel disease. As concerns this clonotype: The antigen remains undetermined.

Each CDR3 protein gets one entry in TCRdb, which reprocessed the 5' RACE reads and gives no DNA. Recorded here are approximately 400,000 distinct CDR3 sequences; the top ten clones represent roughly 2.5%. The CDR3 covers 14 residues. In germline, CDR1 is ENHRY, CDR2 SYGVKD. Whole-study results and caveats: Compared with healthy co-twins, IBD patients showed reduced TCRbeta repertoire diversity by inverse Simpson.

Sequenced sample: blood. This receptor was taken from a human donor with ulcerative colitis or Crohn's disease, or a healthy co-twin of an affected twin (not recorded which). This chain uses TRBV10-3 with TRBJ1-2. CDR3 region: CAISDMATGYGYTF.